One sample yielded the 14 T cell receptor beta chains listed below, sequenced in a study of control samples from healthy donors and cancer patients. Produced via immunoSEQ multiplex PCR; TCRdb's table is partial and in-frame only. Counted here are 60,000 to 100,000 clones, about nine tenths occurring once; the ten biggest clones make up roughly 6.7%. Sequencing was performed on blood. Source of these receptors: a man aged 45-65 years in good health.

J is TRBJ1-5 and V is TRBV30; D is possibly TRBD1 (5 bases). The CDR3 is made up of 14 amino acids. Germline CDR1 reads GTSNPN; CDR2 reads SVGIG (reference sequence). The ends were cut back, 1 base at V and 7 bases at J, with 14 bases in the middle. The CDR3 DNA reads TGTGCCTGGAGTGGTCTCAGGGAAGGACAGCCCCAGCATTTT. This codes for CAWSGLREGQPQHF.

The rearrangement joins TRBV19 to TRBJ2-3; maybe TRBD1 (5 bases). This CDR3 contains 13 residues. The germline V gene has CDR1 LNHDA and CDR2 SQIVND (reference sequence). V was shortened by 4 bases and J by 7 bases, with 12 bases between the two germline ends. CDR3 DNA: TGTGCCAGTAGTAGCCTCGACAGTTATACGCAGTATTTT. Translation: CASSSLDSYTQYF.

The chain combines TRBV9 with TRBJ2-1, with 9 bases fitting TRBD2. Germline V lookup: CDR1 SGDLS, CDR2 YYNGEE. The CDR3 runs 16 residues. After removal of 0 bases from V and 7 bases from J, the junction contained 8 bases not matched to a gene. CDR3 sequence reads: CASSVAGRGGVNEQFF. In nucleotides, the CDR3 is TGTGCCAGCAGCGTAGCGGGGCGGGGGGGTGTAAATGAGCAGTTCTTC.

CDR3 loop: CASSAIRGAFSYEQYF. In nucleotides, the CDR3 is TGTGCCAGCAGTGCCATAAGAGGGGCGTTCTCCTACGAGCAGTACTTC. V is TRBV6-1 and J is TRBJ2-7; D may correspond to TRBD1 or TRBD2 (5 bases each). This CDR3 has 16 residues. V lost 4 bases and J 0 bases, leaving 16 bases between the germline ends. The germline CDR1 and CDR2 sequences are MNHNS and SASEGT.

This sequence joins TRBV6-4 and TRBJ2-7; 7 nucleotides match TRBD1. The CDR3 extends over 15 amino acids. Germline trimming cut 6 bases from V and 2 bases from J; bases unmatched to any gene: 10. CDR1 is MRHNA, CDR2 SNTAGT, per germline. CDR3 in amino acids: CASSNRQGFAYEQYF. The CDR3 DNA reads as TGTGCCAGCAGCAATCGACAGGGCTTCGCCTACGAGCAGTACTTC.

This chain uses TRBV7-8 with TRBJ2-5; weak D call: TRBD2 (5 bases). Trimming took off 5 bases at V and 1 base at J, with 20 bases between the two ends. CDR1 SGHVS and CDR2 FQNEAQ come from the germline V gene. The CDR3 runs 17 residues. The CDR3 DNA is TGTGCCAGCAGCCCCTCCGACGGGGTGACCATCCAAGAGACCCAGTACTTC. Amino acids: CASSPSDGVTIQETQYF.

The chain links TRBV6-5 to TRBJ1-1; maybe TRBD1 (5 bases). Between the trimmed V and J ends, which lost 2 bases and 5 bases, there was a span of 15 bases. The CDR3 extends over 15 amino acids. Germline V gene sequence: CDR1 MNHEY, CDR2 SVGAGI. The CDR3 DNA reads as TGTGCCAGCAGTTACGTAGCAGGGCAAGGGACTGAAGCTTTCTTT. This gives the protein CASSYVAGQGTEAFF.

This chain joins TRBV4-1 and TRBJ1-1, with D possibly matching TRBD1 (6 bases). Germline CDR1 MGHRA, CDR2 YSYEKL. The V and J ends lost 0 bases and 0 bases respectively, with 8 bases between them. There are 15 residues in the CDR3. CDR3 in amino acids: CASSQETGLNTEAFF. Here the CDR3 DNA reads TGCGCCAGCAGCCAAGAAACAGGGTTGAACACTGAAGCTTTCTTT.

The V gene is TRBV27, the J gene TRBJ1-2, with D hard to call. The germline V gene has CDR1 MNHEY and CDR2 SMNVEV (reference sequence). Trimming removed 5 bases at V and 4 bases at J, with 17 bases between. The CDR3 covers 15 residues. As DNA, the CDR3 is TGTGCCAGCAGTCCATACCTGGAACAGCTCTATGGCTACACCTTC. Protein product: CASSPYLEQLYGYTF.

The genes are TRBV7-2 and TRBJ1-2; D gene uncertain. V was clipped by 1 base and J by 5 bases, with 11 bases between them. The CDR3 is 14 amino acids. Looked up from germline, CDR1 is SGHTA and CDR2 is FQGNSA. CDR3 sequence reads: CASSLDLVGYGYTF. The CDR3 DNA reads as TGTGCCAGCAGCTTAGACCTGGTGGGGTATGGCTACACCTTC.

The rearrangement links TRBV4-1 to TRBJ2-1; 7 bases are shared with TRBD2. Trimming at V came to 0 bases and at J to 3 bases, leaving 2 bases not matched to a gene. The CDR3 consists of 15 residues. Looked up from germline, CDR1 is MGHRA and CDR2 is YSYEKL. The CDR3 sequence is CASSQDRGVYNEQFF. Here the CDR3 DNA reads TGCGCCAGCAGCCAAGATCGGGGGGTCTACAATGAGCAGTTCTTC.

The gene calls are TRBV7-9 and TRBJ2-1; 9 bases align to TRBD1. This CDR3 region has 15 residues. Germline V lookup: CDR1 SEHNR, CDR2 FQNEAQ (reference sequence). Losses at the gene ends were 2 bases for V and 8 bases for J; bases not matched to a gene: 7. The CDR3 sequence: CASSLKGTGSHEQFF. As DNA, the CDR3 is TGTGCCAGCAGCTTAAAAGGGACAGGGAGCCATGAGCAGTTCTTC.

This clone was found a few times. The gene calls are TRBV3-1 (or the pseudogene TRBV3-2) and TRBJ1-2; D may be TRBD1 (5 bases). From germline, CDR1 is LGHDT and CDR2 YNNKEL (reference sequence). V lost 3 bases, J lost 2 bases, and 13 bases lay in between. This CDR3 region has 15 residues. CDR3 sequence (DNA): TGTGCCAGCAGCCAGGGGACGGGGCCCAACTATGGCTACACCTTC. It yields the protein CASSQGTGPNYGYTF.

V usage is TRBV4-1 and J usage is TRBJ1-1; D perhaps matches TRBD1 (6 bases). V lost 2 bases and J lost 7, with 11 bases in between. Germline CDR1 reads MGHRA; CDR2 reads YSYEKL. The CDR3 contains 13 residues. CDR3 amino acids: CASSQLGHREAFF. CDR3 nucleotide sequence: TGCGCCAGCAGCCAACTGGGACACCGTGAAGCTTTCTTT.